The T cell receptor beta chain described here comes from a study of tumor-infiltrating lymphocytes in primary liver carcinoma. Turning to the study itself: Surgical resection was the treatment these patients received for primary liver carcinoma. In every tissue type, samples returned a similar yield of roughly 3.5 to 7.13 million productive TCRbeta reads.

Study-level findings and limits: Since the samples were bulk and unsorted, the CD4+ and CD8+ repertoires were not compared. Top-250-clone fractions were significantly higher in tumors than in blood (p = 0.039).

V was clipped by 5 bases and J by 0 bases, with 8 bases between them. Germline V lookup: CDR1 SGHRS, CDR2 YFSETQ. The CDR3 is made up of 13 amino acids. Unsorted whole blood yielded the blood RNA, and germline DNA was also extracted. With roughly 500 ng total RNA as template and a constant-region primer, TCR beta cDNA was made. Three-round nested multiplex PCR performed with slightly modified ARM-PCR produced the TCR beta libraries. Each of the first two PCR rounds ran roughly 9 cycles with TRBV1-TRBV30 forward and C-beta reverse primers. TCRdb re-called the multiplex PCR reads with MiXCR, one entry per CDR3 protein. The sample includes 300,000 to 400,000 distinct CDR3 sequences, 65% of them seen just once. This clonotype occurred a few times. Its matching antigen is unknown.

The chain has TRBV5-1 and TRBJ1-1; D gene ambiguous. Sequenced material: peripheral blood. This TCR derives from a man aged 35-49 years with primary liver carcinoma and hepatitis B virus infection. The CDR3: CASRYSMNTEAFF. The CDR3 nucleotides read TGCGCCAGCAGGTATTCCATGAACACTGAAGCTTTCTTT.